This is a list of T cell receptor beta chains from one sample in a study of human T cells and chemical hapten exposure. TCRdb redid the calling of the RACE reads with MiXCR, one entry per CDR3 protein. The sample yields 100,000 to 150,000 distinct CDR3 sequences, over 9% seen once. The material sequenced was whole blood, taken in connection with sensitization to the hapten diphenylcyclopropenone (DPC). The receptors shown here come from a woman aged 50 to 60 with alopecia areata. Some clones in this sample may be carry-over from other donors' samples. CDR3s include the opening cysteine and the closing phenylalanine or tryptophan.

CDR3aa: CASSLVPSSYNEQFF; v_gene: TRBV7-8
CDR3aa: CASRDIGAEAFF; v_gene: TRBV3-1
CDR3aa: CASSLLAALGTDTQYF; v_gene: TRBV7-2
CDR3aa: CSAAPQAMNTEAFF; v_gene: TRBV20-1
CDR3aa: CASSLAGQSYEQYF; v_gene: TRBV13
CDR3aa: CASSPVSGGGYEQYF; v_gene: TRBV7-9
CDR3aa: CASSESVNSPLHF; v_gene: TRBV25-1
CDR3aa: CASSLVGGDIQYF; v_gene: TRBV12-3/TRBV12-4
CDR3aa: CASSLEGLDGHTF; v_gene: TRBV12-3/TRBV12-4
CDR3aa: CSARDLAGNYGYTF; v_gene: TRBV20-1
CDR3aa: CASSRQSGTNTEAFF; v_gene: TRBV6-5
CDR3aa: CASSLVLHEQYF; v_gene: TRBV5-6
CDR3aa: CASSLGPSRESSTQYF; v_gene: TRBV5-5
CDR3aa: CASSLAIPRRGRDNEQFF; v_gene: TRBV7-2
CDR3aa: CSARVGVTVSGYTF; v_gene: TRBV20-1
CDR3aa: CASSPSWEVDEQFF; v_gene: TRBV12-3/TRBV12-4
CDR3aa: CASSPVGQGALEQYF; v_gene: TRBV18
CDR3aa: CSAPLIGTSGYEQYF; v_gene: TRBV20-1
CDR3aa: CASSLDRGETQYF; v_gene: TRBV11-2
CDR3aa: CASSQQGSTNSPLHF; v_gene: TRBV9
CDR3aa: CASSSETLPSGANVLTF; v_gene: TRBV5-1
CDR3aa: CASSPPTLNTEAFF; v_gene: TRBV3-1
CDR3aa: CASSARVNEQFF; v_gene: TRBV12-3/TRBV12-4
CDR3aa: CASSPLGASGNQPQHF; v_gene: TRBV18
CDR3aa: CASSWRTGAEQYF; v_gene: TRBV5-6
CDR3aa: CASSFRGAAGNTIYF; v_gene: TRBV12-3/TRBV12-4
CDR3aa: CASRPRGQEDEKLFF; v_gene: TRBV5-1
CDR3aa: CASSLAPTRNYGYTF; v_gene: TRBV7-2
CDR3aa: CASSLERDGYNQPQHF; v_gene: TRBV7-9
CDR3aa: CSLTGGSLYEQYF; v_gene: TRBV20-1
CDR3aa: CASSLGVETTDTQYF; v_gene: TRBV13
CDR3aa: CASSRKNKGPISNQPQHF; v_gene: TRBV21-1
CDR3aa: CASKEGARGYTF; v_gene: TRBV6-5
CDR3aa: CASSPHHPGTSGASTDTQYF; v_gene: TRBV6-2/TRBV6-3
CDR3aa: CASSPPTGGPDTQYF; v_gene: TRBV12-3/TRBV12-4
CDR3aa: CSARAWTGGQPEAFF; v_gene: TRBV20-1
CDR3aa: CASSPSDSRNSPLHF; v_gene: TRBV4-3
CDR3aa: CATSSTGAGYGYTF; v_gene: TRBV15
CDR3aa: CASSQPGLADSSYEQYF; v_gene: TRBV4-1
CDR3aa: CASSFSGGNEQFF; v_gene: TRBV11-3
CDR3aa: CASSYGGGSNSPLHF; v_gene: TRBV6-6